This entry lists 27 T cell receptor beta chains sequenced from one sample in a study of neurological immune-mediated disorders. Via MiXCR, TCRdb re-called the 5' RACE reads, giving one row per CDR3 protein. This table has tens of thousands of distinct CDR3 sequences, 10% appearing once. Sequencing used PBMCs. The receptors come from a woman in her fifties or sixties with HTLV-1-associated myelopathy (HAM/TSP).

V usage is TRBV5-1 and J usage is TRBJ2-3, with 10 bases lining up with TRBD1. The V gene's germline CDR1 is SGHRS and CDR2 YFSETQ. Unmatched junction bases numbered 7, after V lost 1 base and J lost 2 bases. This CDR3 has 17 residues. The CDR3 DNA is TGCGCCAGCAGCTTGATCGTGACAGGGGGCTTCACAGATACGCAGTATTTT. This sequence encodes CASSLIVTGGFTDTQYF. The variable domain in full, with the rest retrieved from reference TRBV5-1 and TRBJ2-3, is KAGVTQTPRYLIKTRGQQVTLSCSPISGHRSVSWYQQTPGQGLQFLFEYFSETQRNKGNFPGRFSGRQFSNSRSEMNVSTLELGDSALYLCASSLIVTGGFTDTQYFGPGTRLTVL.

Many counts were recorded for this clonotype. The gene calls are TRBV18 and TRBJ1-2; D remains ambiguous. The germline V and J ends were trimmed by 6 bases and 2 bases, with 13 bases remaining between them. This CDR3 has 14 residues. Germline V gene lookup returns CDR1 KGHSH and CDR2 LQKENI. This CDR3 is CASSAVDFNYGYTF. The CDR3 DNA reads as TGTGCCAGCTCGGCCGTGGACTTCAACTATGGCTACACCTTC.

The CDR3 protein is CASSPTVAGNTIYF. The DNA for the CDR3 is TGTGCCAGCAGCCCTACGGTGGCTGGAAACACCATATATTTT. The chain recombines TRBV7-9 with TRBJ1-3; D call uncertain. This CDR3 is 14 amino acids long. Germline CDR1 SEHNR, CDR2 FQNEAQ (reference sequence). The ends were cut back, 5 bases at V and 2 bases at J, with 10 bases in the middle.

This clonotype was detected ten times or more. CDR3 sequence: CASSLVKGPVTEAFF. The CDR3 DNA reads as TGTGCCAGCAGCTTAGTTAAAGGACCGGTCACTGAAGCTTTCTTT. The chain has TRBV7-8 and TRBJ1-1; D not resolved. V lost 1 base and J lost 4, with 13 bases in between. The CDR3 is 15 residues long. Germline values: CDR1 SGHVS, CDR2 FQNEAQ.

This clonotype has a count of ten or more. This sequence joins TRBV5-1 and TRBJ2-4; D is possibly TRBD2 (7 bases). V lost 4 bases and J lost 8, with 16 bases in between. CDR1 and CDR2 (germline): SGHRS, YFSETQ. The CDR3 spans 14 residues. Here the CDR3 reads CASSREVGGDIQYF. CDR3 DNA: TGCGCCAGCAGCCGGGAGGTAGGGGGGGACATTCAGTACTTC.

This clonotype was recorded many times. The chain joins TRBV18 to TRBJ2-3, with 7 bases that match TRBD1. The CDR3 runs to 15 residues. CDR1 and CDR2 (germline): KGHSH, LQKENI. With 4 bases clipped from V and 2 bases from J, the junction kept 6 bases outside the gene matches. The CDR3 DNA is TGTGCCAGCTCACTCCAGCAGGGGGACACAGATACGCAGTATTTT. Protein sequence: CASSLQQGDTDTQYF.

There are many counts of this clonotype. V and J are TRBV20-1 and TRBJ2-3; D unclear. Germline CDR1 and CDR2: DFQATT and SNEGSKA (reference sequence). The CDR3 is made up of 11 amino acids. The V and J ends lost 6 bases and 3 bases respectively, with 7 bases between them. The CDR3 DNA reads TGCAGTGCGCGAATAACAGATACGCAGTATTTT. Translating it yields CSARITDTQYF.

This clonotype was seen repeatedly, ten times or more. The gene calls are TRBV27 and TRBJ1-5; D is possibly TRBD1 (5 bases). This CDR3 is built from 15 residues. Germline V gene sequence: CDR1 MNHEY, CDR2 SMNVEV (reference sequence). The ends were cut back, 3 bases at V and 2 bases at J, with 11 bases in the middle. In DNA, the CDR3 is TGTGCCAGCAGTTTCACCAGGGTCGGCAATCAGCCCCAGCATTTT. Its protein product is CASSFTRVGNQPQHF.

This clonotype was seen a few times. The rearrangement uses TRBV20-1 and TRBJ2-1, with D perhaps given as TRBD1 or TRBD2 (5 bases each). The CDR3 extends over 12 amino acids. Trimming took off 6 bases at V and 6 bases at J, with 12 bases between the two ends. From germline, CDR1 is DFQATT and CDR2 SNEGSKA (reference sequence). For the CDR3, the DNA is TGCAGTGCGGGGGAGTCGGCCAATGAGCAGTTCTTC. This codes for CSAGESANEQFF.

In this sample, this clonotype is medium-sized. The chain's CDR3 is CASSSLYRGLLNEQYF. CDR3 sequence (DNA): TGTGCCAGCAGTTCCCTCTACAGGGGACTATTGAACGAGCAGTACTTC. V and J are TRBV7-9 and TRBJ2-7, with D perhaps given as TRBD1 or TRBD2 (7 bases each). The CDR3 is made up of 16 amino acids. Germline V gene sequence: CDR1 SEHNR, CDR2 FQNEAQ (reference sequence). The V gene lost 6 bases and the J gene lost 5 bases, with 23 bases spanning the gap.

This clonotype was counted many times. The CDR3: CASSSNHGREDSPLHF. CDR3 sequence (DNA): TGCGCCAGCAGCTCCAATCACGGCAGGGAGGATTCACCCCTCCACTTT. This chain uses TRBV5-1 with TRBJ1-6, with D perhaps TRBD1 (5 bases). Germline-derived CDR1 and CDR2 are SGHRS and YFSETQ. This CDR3 comprises 16 residues. Deletions cut 3 bases from V and 8 bases from J, with 18 bases between.

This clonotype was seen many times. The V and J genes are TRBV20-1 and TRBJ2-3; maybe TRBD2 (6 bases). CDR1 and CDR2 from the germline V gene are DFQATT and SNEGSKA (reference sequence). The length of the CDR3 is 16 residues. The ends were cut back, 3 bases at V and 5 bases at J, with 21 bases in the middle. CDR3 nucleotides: TGCAGTGCTAGTTCGGTCCAGCGGGCGGGATTAGATACGCAGTATTTT. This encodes CSASSVQRAGLDTQYF.

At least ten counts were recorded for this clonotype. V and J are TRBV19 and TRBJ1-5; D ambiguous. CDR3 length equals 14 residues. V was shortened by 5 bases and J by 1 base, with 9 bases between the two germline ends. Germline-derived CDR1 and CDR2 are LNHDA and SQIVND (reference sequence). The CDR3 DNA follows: TGTGCCAGTAGTGGTAGCACGAGCAATCAGCCCCAGCATTTT. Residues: CASSGSTSNQPQHF. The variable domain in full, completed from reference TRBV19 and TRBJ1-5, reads DGGITQSPKYLFRKEGQNVTLSCEQNLNHDAMYWYRQDPGQGLRLIYYSQIVNDFQKGDIAEGYSVSREKKESFPLTVTSAQKNPTAFYLCASSGSTSNQPQHFGDGTRLSIL.

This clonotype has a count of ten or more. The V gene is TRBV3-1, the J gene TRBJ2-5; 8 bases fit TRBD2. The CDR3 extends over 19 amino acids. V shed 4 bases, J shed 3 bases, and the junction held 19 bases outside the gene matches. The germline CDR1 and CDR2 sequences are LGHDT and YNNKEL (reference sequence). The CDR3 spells CASSPPWAGGLYGEETQYF. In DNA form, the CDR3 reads TGTGCCAGCAGCCCCCCTTGGGCGGGGGGCCTTTACGGGGAAGAGACCCAGTACTTC.

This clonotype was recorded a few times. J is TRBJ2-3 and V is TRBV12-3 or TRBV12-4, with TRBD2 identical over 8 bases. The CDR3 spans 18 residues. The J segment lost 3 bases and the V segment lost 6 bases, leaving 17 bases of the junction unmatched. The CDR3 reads CASRCGTSGGGGTDTQYF. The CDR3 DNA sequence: TGTGCCAGCAGATGCGGAACTAGCGGTGGAGGAGGTACAGATACGCAGTATTTT.

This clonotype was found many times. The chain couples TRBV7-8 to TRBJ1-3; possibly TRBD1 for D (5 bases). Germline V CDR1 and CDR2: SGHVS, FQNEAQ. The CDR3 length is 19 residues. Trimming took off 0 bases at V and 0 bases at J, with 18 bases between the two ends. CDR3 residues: CASSLAEIWDGFSGNTIYF. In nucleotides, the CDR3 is TGTGCCAGCAGCTTAGCCGAGATATGGGACGGCTTCTCTGGAAACACCATATATTTT.

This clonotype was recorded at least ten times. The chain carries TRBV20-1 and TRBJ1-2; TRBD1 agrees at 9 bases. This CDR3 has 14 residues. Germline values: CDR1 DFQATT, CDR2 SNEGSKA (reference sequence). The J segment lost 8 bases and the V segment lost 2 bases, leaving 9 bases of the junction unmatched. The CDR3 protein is CSARFGQGIWGYTF. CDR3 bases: TGCAGTGCTAGATTTGGACAGGGGATCTGGGGCTACACCTTC.

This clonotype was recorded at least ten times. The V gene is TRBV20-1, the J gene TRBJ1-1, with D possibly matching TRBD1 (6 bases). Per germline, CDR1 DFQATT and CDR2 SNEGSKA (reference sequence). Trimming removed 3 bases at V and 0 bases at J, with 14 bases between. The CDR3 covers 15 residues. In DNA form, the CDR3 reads TGCAGTGCTAGGGCAGGGGATTCCCTGAACACTGAAGCTTTCTTT. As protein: CSARAGDSLNTEAFF.

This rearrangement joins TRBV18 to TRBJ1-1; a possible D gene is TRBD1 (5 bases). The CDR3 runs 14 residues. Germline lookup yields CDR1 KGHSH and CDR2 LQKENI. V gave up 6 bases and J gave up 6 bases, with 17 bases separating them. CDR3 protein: CASSNGRETAEAFF. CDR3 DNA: TGTGCCAGCTCGAACGGCAGGGAGACGGCTGAAGCTTTCTTT.

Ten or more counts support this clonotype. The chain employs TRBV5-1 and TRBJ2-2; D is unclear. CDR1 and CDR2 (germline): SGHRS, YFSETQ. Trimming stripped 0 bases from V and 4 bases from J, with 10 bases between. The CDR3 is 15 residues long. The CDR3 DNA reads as TGCGCCAGCAGCTTGGCAGTTTCGGGCACCGGGGAGCTGTTTTTT. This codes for CASSLAVSGTGELFF.

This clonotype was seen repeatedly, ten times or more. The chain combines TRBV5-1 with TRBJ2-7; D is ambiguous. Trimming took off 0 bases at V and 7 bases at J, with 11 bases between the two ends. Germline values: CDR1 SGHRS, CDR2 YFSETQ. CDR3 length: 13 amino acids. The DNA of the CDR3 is TGCGCCAGCAGCTTGGGACTTGATCGTGAGCAGTACTTC. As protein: CASSLGLDREQYF.

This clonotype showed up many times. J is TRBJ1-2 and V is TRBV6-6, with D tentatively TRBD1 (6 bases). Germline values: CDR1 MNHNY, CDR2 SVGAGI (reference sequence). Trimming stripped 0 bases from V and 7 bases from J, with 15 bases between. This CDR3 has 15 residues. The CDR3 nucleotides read TGTGCCAGCAGTTACTCGAAAGGGACACATTTTGGCTACACCTTC. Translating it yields CASSYSKGTHFGYTF.

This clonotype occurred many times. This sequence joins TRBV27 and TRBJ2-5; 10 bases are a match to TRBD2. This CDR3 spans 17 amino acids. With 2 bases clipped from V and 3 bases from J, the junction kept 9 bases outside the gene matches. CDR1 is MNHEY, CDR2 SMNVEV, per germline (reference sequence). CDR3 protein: CASSLDPSGGGKETQYF. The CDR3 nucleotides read TGTGCCAGCAGTTTAGATCCTAGCGGGGGAGGTAAAGAGACCCAGTACTTC.

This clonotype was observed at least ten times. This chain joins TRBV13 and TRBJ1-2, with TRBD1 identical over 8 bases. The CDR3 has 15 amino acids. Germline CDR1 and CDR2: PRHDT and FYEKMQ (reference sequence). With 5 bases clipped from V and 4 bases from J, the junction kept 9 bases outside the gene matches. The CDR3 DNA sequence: TGTGCCAGCAGCCCAGACAGGGGTGTTGGCTATGGCTACACCTTC. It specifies CASSPDRGVGYGYTF.

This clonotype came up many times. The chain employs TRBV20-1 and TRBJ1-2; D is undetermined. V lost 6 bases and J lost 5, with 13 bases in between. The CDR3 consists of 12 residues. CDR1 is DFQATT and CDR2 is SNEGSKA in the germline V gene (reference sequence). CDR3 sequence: CSAHPGAYGYTF. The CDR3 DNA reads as TGCAGTGCACACCCAGGCGCTTATGGCTACACCTTC.

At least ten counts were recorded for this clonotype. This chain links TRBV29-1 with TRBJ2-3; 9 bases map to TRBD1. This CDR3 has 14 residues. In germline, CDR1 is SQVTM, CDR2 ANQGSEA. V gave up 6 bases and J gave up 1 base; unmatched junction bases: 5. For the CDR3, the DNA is TGCAGCGTGGGGGACAGGGTCGGCACAGATACGCAGTATTTT. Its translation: CSVGDRVGTDTQYF.

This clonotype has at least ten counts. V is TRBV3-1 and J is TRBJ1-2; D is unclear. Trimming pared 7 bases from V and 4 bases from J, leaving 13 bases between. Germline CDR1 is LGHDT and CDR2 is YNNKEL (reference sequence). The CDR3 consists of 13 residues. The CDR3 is CASTPLGSYGYTF. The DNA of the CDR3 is TGTGCCAGCACCCCCCTGGGCAGCTATGGCTACACCTTC.